This TCR beta chain derives from a study of response to subunit inactivated influenza vaccine. Whole-study results and caveats: Seasonal influenza vaccination, on each occasion, was suggested by the authors to recruit few new T cells.

TCRdb re-called the RT-PCR reads through MiXCR, storing one row per CDR3 protein. Among 500,000 or so distinct CDR3 sequences listed, approximately 15% were seen once. There are 17 residues in the CDR3. Per the germline V gene, CDR1 is LGHNA and CDR2 is YNFKEQ. V was shortened by 0 bases and J by 7 bases, with 18 bases between the two germline ends. On this clonotype: Its antigen is as yet unknown.

The rearrangement links TRBV4-2 to TRBJ2-2; D unclear. This sample comprised CD4+ T cells sorted from PBMCs, obtained around 25 months after vaccination. The TCR was taken from a man aged 45 to 70 who received an inactivated influenza vaccine. The DNA for the CDR3 is TGTGCCAGCAGCCAAGAGAAAAGAGGAAAGTGGTACGGGGAGCTGTTTTTT. It codes for CASSQEKRGKWYGELFF.